What follows describes a single T cell receptor beta chain. Its antigen is currently not known. No base quality values were provided; no much bigger clone lies one nucleotide off. Including the terminal cysteine and phenylalanine, the CDR3 comprises 14 residues. Only the CDR3 portion is preserved as DNA: 42 bases, with reading frame beginning at the first base. Clipping removes 7 bases from V and 2 bases from J, with 6 as the unmatched junction base count. From a lookup of the germline V gene, CDR1 and CDR2 are SGHRS and YFSETQ. These data belong to a study of blood T cells in healthy people across ages (dated by TCRdb to the mid-2010s). In the study overall: In model experiments, template switching captured about one uniquely barcoded TCR beta cDNA molecule for every two T cells. To avoid experimental bias, donors of different ages were randomly spread across the sequencing lanes. For two donors (one aged 18 to 30 and one aged 80 or older), the study analyzed two additional independent replicas of 1 million unique cDNA reads from the same blood draw. Using deep sequencing normalized with unique cDNA molecular identifiers, the study measured how TCR beta repertoire diversity changes with age. Donors were grouped into four age groups: young (average 16 years), middle-aged (39), aged (62) and long-lived (82).

Results the study describes overall, beyond this receptor: Observed TCR beta diversity correlated strongly with the percentage of naive T cells measured by flow cytometry. Bulk unsorted PBMC profiling prevented conclusive comparison of naive and antigen-experienced compartments. Estimates of total diversity based on one million sequenced T cells were regarded as lower bounds and as underestimates. Compared with the aged group, the long-lived group had more naive CD4+ T cells, fewer expanded clones and increased TCR diversity, suggesting age selection. Donor CMV infection status was unknown, potentially confounding age-related changes in expanded clonotypes. Observed TCR beta diversity per million T cells fell roughly linearly with age, and a significant reduction was already apparent by age about 38.

Donors were about 36 systemically healthy Caucasian individuals from Russia aged about 6 to 100 years. Each donor gave approximately 10 milliliters of peripheral blood, collected into EDTA-treated Vacutainer tubes. Ficoll-Paque density-gradient centrifugation was used to isolate PBMCs, with at least 6.5 million per sample. Total RNA, at least 6 micrograms per sample, was extracted from PBMCs with Trizol reagent. For every donor, flow cytometry on a PBMC aliquot measured the percentage of naive CD45RAhigh/CD27high T cells. Library construction relied on 5' RACE. A second about 7 to 12 cycle PCR used a sample-barcoded 5' primer and a J-beta primer mix. A template-switch 5' adaptor carrying 12 random nucleotides introduced a unique molecular identifier onto each TCR beta cDNA molecule. Each sample yielded at least 3 million CDR3-containing paired-end reads. First-strand cDNA was synthesized from all RNA with the Mint cDNA synthesis kit, primed by a TRBC-specific oligonucleotide. All cDNA was treated with uracil-DNA glycosylase and then went through a first 18-cycle PCR with the universal primers M1SS and BC2_uni_R. The study's own analysis went as follows. Normalization of each sample was performed by random selection of 1 million high-quality reads, each carrying a distinct molecular identifier. Instead of being binned into consensus sequences, reads that shared molecular identifiers were thrown out. MiTCR, with a Q25 quality threshold and the strictest error-elimination algorithm, was used for CDR3 identification, clonotype clustering and error correction. A nonparametric unseen species model using Euler transformation provided a lower-bound estimate of total TCR beta diversity. TCRdb ran its own pipeline on the public reads, namely fastp trimming at Q25 and MiXCR clone calling, and kept in-frame beta chains. CDR3 protein duplicates are merged, each entry listing the most common genes and DNA. TCRdb, rather than the study authors, made the V and J calls. The table for this sample lists approximately 2,000,000 distinct CDR3 sequences; about 39% of them were counted only once. Approximately 22% of the sample rests with the top ten.

Sequencing was done on a sample of blood. This sequence was found in a human donor in good health. The chain is encoded by TRBV5-1 joined to TRBJ1-1, with TRBD1 matching 9 junction bases. The base sequence is TGCGCCAGCCTAACAGGGGGCGGCAACACTGAAGCTTTCTTT. This translates into CASLTGGGNTEAFF.